A selection of T cell receptor beta chains follows, all from one sample in a study of human T cells and chemical hapten exposure. Each CDR3 protein is one row after TCRdb ran MiXCR on the RACE reads. The profile shows some 120,000 distinct CDR3 sequences, approximately 9.1% of them singletons. The source material was whole blood. These receptors came from a male donor in good health. Some clones in this sample may be carry-over from other donors' samples. Both conserved end residues are part of each CDR3. Each record gives: V gene, J gene, clone size, D gene, CDR3 protein, CDR3 DNA. The D gene is left open where the match is weak. Clone size, where shown, is once, few, many, or a class for clones that have expanded.

V: TRBV20-1
J: TRBJ2-1
size: few
D: TRBD2
CDR3: CSARGKTSFSSYNEQFF
DNA: TGCAGTGCTAGAGGGAAGACTAGCTTCAGCTCCTACAATGAGCAGTTCTTC

V: TRBV11-2
J: TRBJ2-1
size: .
D: .
CDR3: CASSLWDIYNEQFF
DNA: TGTGCCAGCAGCCTATGGGACATCTACAATGAGCAGTTCTTC

V: TRBV9
J: TRBJ1-4
size: .
D: .
CDR3: CASSVGGVGEKLFF
DNA: TGTGCCAGCAGCGTAGGAGGGGTGGGTGAAAAACTGTTTTTT

V: TRBV25-1
J: TRBJ1-6
size: .
D: .
CDR3: CASSEFTGPYNSPLHF
DNA: TGTGCCAGCAGTGAATTTACTGGGCCCTATAATTCACCCCTCCACTTT

V: TRBV12-3/TRBV12-4
J: TRBJ1-2
size: .
D: TRBD1
CDR3: CASSPGGATYGYTF
DNA: TGTGCCAGCAGTCCAGGGGGGGCGACCTATGGCTACACCTTC

V: TRBV5-6
J: TRBJ2-2
size: many
D: TRBD2
CDR3: CASSFRSGVGTGELFF
DNA: TGTGCCAGCAGCTTCCGAAGCGGGGTCGGCACCGGGGAGCTGTTTTTT

V: TRBV29-1
J: TRBJ2-1
size: .
D: TRBD1
CDR3: CSVGKGGHNEQFF
DNA: TGCAGCGTGGGTAAAGGGGGCCACAATGAGCAGTTCTTC

V: TRBV11-3
J: TRBJ2-1
size: many
D: TRBD1
CDR3: CASSFSMGQGVNEQFF
DNA: TGTGCCAGCAGCTTTTCTATGGGACAGGGCGTGAATGAGCAGTTCTTC

V: TRBV7-2
J: TRBJ2-1
size: .
D: TRBD2
CDR3: CASVMAGGYNEQFF
DNA: TGTGCCAGCGTCATGGCGGGGGGGTACAATGAGCAGTTCTTC

V: TRBV5-1
J: TRBJ1-4
size: few
D: .
CDR3: CASSLVAGSNEKLFF
DNA: TGCGCCAGCAGCTTGGTTGCAGGCTCAAATGAAAAACTGTTTTTT

V: TRBV7-6
J: TRBJ2-1
size: many
D: TRBD1
CDR3: CASSSRRDRATYNEQFF
DNA: TGTGCCAGCAGCTCTAGGCGGGACAGGGCAACCTACAATGAGCAGTTCTTC

V: TRBV12-3/TRBV12-4
J: TRBJ1-2
size: few
D: .
CDR3: CASSLGGASNMAGYTF
DNA: TGTGCCAGCAGTTTGGGAGGGGCGTCGAATATGGCTGGCTACACCTTC

V: TRBV7-6
J: TRBJ2-1
size: .
D: TRBD2
CDR3: CASSSPGLAGDPYEQFF
DNA: TGTGCCAGCAGCTCGCCGGGACTAGCGGGGGACCCCTATGAGCAGTTCTTC

V: TRBV19
J: TRBJ1-1
size: few
D: .
CDR3: CASSIPGRRNTEAFF
DNA: TGTGCCAGTAGTATCCCCGGCCGCCGGAACACTGAAGCTTTCTTT

V: TRBV6-5
J: TRBJ1-2
size: .
D: .
CDR3: CASSYEGFGYTF
DNA: TGTGCCAGCAGTTACGAGGGATTTGGCTACACCTTC

V: TRBV4-3
J: TRBJ1-6
size: many
D: .
CDR3: CASSQEGGLGISPLHF
DNA: TGCGCCAGCAGCCAAGAGGGGGGACTTGGCATTTCACCCCTCCACTTT

V: TRBV29-1
J: TRBJ2-3
size: many
D: .
CDR3: CSVEDRGTDTQYF
DNA: TGCAGCGTTGAAGACAGAGGCACAGATACGCAGTATTTT

V: TRBV4-1
J: TRBJ1-1
size: .
D: .
CDR3: CASSQPGTTYTNTEAFF
DNA: TGCGCCAGCAGCCAACCCGGAACGACTTACACAAACACTGAAGCTTTCTTT

V: TRBV4-2
J: TRBJ1-4
size: many
D: .
CDR3: CASSQEGQGGEKLFF
DNA: TGTGCCAGCAGCCAAGAAGGGCAAGGCGGTGAAAAACTGTTTTTT

V: TRBV5-1
J: TRBJ2-3
size: many
D: TRBD2
CDR3: CASSSLTSGSSDTQYF
DNA: TGCGCCAGCAGCTCCCTCACTAGCGGGAGCTCAGATACGCAGTATTTT